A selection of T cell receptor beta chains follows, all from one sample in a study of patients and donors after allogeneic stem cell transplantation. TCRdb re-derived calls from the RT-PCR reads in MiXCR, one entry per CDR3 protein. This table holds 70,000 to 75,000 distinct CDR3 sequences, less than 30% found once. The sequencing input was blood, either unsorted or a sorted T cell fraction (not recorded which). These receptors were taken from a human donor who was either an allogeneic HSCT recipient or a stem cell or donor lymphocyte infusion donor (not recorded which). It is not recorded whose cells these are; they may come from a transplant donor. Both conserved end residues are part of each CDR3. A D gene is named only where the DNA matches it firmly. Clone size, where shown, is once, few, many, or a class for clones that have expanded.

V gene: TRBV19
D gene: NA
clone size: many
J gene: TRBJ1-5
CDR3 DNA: TGTGCCAGTAGTGGGACTGGTCAGCAGCCCCAGCATTTT
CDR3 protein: CASSGTGQQPQHF

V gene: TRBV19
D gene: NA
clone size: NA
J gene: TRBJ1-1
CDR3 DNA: TGTGCCAGTAGTATTGTGGTTGACACTGAAGCTTTCTTT
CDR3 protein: CASSIVVDTEAFF

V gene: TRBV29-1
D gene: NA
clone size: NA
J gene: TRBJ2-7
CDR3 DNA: TGCAGCGTTGGAGGGATCCTCTCCTACGAGCAGTACTTC
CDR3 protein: CSVGGILSYEQYF

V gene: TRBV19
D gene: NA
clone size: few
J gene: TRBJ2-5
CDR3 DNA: TGTGCCAGTAGTATATGGGGCGAGACCCAGTACTTC
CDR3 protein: CASSIWGETQYF

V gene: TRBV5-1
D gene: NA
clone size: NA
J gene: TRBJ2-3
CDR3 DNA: TGCGCCAGCAGCTTGCACAGGGGCACAGATACGCAGTATTTT
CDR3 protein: CASSLHRGTDTQYF

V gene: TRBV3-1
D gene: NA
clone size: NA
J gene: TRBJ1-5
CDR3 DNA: TGTGCCAGCAGTCCTCATATCGCCAGGGGTGTCAATCAGCCCCAGCATTTT
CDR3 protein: CASSPHIARGVNQPQHF

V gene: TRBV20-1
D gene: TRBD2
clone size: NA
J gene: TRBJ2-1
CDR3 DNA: TGCAGTGCTAGAGACGGGACTAGCGGGATCTACAATGAGCAGTTCTTC
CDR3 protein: CSARDGTSGIYNEQFF

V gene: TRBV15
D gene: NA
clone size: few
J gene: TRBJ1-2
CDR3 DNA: TGTGCCACCAGCAGGGTGGACTATGGCTACACCTTC
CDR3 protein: CATSRVDYGYTF

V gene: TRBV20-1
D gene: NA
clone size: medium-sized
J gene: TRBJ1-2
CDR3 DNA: TGCAGTGCCACCAAGGACACGACTAACTATGGCTACACCTTC
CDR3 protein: CSATKDTTNYGYTF

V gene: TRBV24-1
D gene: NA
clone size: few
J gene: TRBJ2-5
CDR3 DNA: TGTGCCACCAGTGCCAACGGCCCAGCGGGGACAGAAGAGACCCAGTACTTC
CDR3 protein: CATSANGPAGTEETQYF

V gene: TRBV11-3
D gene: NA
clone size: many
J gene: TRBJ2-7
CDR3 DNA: TGTGCCAGCAGCGGACGGATCTACGAGCAGTACTTC
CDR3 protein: CASSGRIYEQYF

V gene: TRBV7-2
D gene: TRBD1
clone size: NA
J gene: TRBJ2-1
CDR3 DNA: TGTGCCAGCAGCTGGGGACAGCTCTCCTACAATGAGCAGTTCTTC
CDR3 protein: CASSWGQLSYNEQFF

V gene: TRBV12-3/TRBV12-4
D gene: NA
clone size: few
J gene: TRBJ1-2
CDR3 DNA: TGTGCCAGCAGTTTGGCCAGGATGAACTATGGCTACACCTTC
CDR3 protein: CASSLARMNYGYTF

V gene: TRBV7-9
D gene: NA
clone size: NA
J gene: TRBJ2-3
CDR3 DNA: TGTGCCAGCAGCCCAGGTTTGAGTACGCAGTATTTT
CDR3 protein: CASSPGLSTQYF

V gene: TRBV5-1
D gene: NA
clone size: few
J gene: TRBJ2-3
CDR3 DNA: TGCGCCAGCAGGTCGGCAGGTCAAGATACGCAGTATTTT
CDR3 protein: CASRSAGQDTQYF

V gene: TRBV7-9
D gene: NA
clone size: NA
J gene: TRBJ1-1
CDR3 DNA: TGTGCCAGCAGCCCGAACCCCGGGGACACTGAAGCTTTCTTT
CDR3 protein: CASSPNPGDTEAFF

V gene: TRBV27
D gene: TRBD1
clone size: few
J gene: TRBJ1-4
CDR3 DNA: TGTGCCAGCAGACGACAGGGGAGGACTAATGAAAAACTGTTTTTT
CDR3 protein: CASRRQGRTNEKLFF

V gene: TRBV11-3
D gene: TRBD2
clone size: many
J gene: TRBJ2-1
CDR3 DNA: TGTGCCAGCAAGACTAGCGGGAGAACTTTTTACAATGAGCAGTTCTTC
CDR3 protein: CASKTSGRTFYNEQFF

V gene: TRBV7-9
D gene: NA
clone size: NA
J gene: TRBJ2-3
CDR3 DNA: TGTGCCAGCAGCTTAGCGTGGGACAAAACTAGCACAGATACGCAGTATTTT
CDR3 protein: CASSLAWDKTSTDTQYF

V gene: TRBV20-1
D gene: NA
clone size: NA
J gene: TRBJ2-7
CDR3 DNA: TGCAGTGCTAGAGACAGGGGTAGCTCCTACGAGCAGTACTTC
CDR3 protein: CSARDRGSSYEQYF

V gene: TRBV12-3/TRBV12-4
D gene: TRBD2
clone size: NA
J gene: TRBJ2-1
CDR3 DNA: TGTGCCAGCACACTAGCGGGAGGCCATGAGCAGTTCTTC
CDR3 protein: CASTLAGGHEQFF

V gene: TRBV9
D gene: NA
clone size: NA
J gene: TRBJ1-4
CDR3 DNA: TGTGCCAGCAGCGTTCGGGGGCGGCCTAATGAAAAACTGTTTTTT
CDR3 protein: CASSVRGRPNEKLFF

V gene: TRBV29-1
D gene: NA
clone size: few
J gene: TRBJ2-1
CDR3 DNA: TGCAGCGTCGACAGGGCGGACTACTACAATGAGCAGTTCTTC
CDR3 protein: CSVDRADYYNEQFF

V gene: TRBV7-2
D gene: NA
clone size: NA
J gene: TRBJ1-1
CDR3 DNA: TGTGCCAGCAGCATAAGGACAAGGGCCTGGGGGGGGCCTTTCTTT
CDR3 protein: CASSIRTRAWGGPFF

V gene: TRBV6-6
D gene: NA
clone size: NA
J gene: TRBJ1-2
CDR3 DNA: TGTGCCATCGAATCCCGGGGGCCCTCACCTTATGGCTACACCTTC
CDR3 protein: CAIESRGPSPYGYTF

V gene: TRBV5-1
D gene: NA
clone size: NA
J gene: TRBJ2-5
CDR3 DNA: TGCGCCAGCCGTGTTCTGGGAGGAGAGACCCAGTACTTC
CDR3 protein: CASRVLGGETQYF

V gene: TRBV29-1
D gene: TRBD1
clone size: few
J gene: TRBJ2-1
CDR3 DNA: TGCAGCGTTGTCGGACAGGGCACCAATGAGCAGTTCTTC
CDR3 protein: CSVVGQGTNEQFF

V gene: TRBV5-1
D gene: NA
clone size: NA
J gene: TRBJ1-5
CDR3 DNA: TGCGCCAGCAGCTTCCGGGCAAGCCGCTATCAGCCCCAGCATTTT
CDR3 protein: CASSFRASRYQPQHF

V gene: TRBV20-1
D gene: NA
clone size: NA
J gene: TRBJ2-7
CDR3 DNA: TGCAGTGCGACGGAAGGGGGGCTTCACCTCGGGCAGTACTTC
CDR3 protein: CSATEGGLHLGQYF

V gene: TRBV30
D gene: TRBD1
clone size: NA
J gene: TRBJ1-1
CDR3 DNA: TGTGCCTGGGGACGGACAGGGAAGGGCACTGAAGCTTTCTTT
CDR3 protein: CAWGRTGKGTEAFF

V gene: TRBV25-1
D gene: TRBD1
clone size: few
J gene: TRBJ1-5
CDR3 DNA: TGTGCCAGCCAGGGGGGGCTTGGCAATCAGCCCCAGCATTTT
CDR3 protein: CASQGGLGNQPQHF

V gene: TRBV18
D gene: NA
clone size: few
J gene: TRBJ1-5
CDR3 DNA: TGTGCCAGCTCACCACTCGGCAGCGCTAATCAGCCCCAGCATTTT
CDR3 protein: CASSPLGSANQPQHF

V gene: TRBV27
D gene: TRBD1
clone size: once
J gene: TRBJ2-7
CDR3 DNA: TGTGCCAGCAGTTTCTTGGGGGGACAGGGAGTTGACGAGCAGTACTTC
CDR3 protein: CASSFLGGQGVDEQYF

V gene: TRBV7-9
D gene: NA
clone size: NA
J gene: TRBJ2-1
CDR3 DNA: TGTGCCAGCAGCCCAGGCAATGAGCAGTTCTTC
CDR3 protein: CASSPGNEQFF

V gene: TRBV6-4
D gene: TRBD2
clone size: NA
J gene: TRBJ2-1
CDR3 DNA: TGTGCCAGCAGTTCCGGGCTAGCGGGGGGATGGTACAATGAGCAGTTCTTC
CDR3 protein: CASSSGLAGGWYNEQFF

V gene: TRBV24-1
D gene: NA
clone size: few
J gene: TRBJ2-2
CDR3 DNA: TGTGCCACCAGTGATACGGACAGTACTAGCACCGGGGAGCTGTTTTTT
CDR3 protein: CATSDTDSTSTGELFF

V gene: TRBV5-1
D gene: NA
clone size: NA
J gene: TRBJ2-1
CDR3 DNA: TGCGCCAGCAGCTTTACTCCCCCTAGCTCCTACAATGAGCAGTTCTTC
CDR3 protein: CASSFTPPSSYNEQFF

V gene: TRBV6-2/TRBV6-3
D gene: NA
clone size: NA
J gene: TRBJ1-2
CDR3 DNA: TGTGCCAGCAGTTATAGCTCTAATGGCTACACCTTC
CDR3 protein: CASSYSSNGYTF

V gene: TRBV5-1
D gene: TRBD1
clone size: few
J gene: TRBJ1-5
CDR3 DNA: TGCGCCAGCAGCTCCCGGGACAGTGCGTCCCATCATAGCAATCAGCCCCAGCATTTT
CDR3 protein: CASSSRDSASHHSNQPQHF

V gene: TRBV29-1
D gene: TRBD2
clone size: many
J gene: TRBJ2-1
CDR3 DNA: TGCAGCGTGACGACTAGCGGGCATTACAATGAGCAGTTCTTC
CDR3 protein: CSVTTSGHYNEQFF

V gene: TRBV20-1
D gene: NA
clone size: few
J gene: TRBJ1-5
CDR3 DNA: TGCAGTGCTATTCAGGGAGGTGGAAGAAGCAATCAGCCCCAGCATTTT
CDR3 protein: CSAIQGGGRSNQPQHF

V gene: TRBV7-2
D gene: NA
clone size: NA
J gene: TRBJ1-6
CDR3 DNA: TGTGCCAGCAGCTTATTTCCTGGTTATAATTCACCCCTCCACTTT
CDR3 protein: CASSLFPGYNSPLHF

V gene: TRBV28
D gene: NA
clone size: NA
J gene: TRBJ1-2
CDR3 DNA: TGTGCCAGCAGTTTATTACGCGGAAACTATGGCTACACCTTC
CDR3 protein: CASSLLRGNYGYTF

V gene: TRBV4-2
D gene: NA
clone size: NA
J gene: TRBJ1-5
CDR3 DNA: TGTGCCAGCAGCCAAGTTCCCTCCGGGACCGATAATCAGCCCCAGCATTTT
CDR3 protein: CASSQVPSGTDNQPQHF

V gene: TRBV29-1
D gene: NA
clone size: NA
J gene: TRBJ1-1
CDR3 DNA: TGCAGCGTTGTGGGCAGGGCAAACTTGAACACTGAAGCTTTCTTT
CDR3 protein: CSVVGRANLNTEAFF

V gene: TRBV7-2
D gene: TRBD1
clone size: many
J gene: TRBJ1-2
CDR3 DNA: TGTGCCAGCAGCTTAGCTAGGGGGACAGGGCAGGGCTACACCTTC
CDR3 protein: CASSLARGTGQGYTF

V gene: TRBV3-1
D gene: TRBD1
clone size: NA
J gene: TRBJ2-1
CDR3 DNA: TGTGCCAGCAGCCCATGGACAGGGGCGTACAATGAGCAGTTCTTC
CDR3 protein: CASSPWTGAYNEQFF

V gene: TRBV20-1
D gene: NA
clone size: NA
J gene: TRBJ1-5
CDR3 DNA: TGCAGTGCTACTTACAGGGCACTTCAGCCCCAGCATTTT
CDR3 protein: CSATYRALQPQHF

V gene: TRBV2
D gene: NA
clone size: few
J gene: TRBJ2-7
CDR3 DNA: TGTGCCAGCCTCAGGACCTACGAGCAGTACTTC
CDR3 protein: CASLRTYEQYF

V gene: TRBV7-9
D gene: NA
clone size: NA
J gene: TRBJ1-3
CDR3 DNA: TGTGCCAGCAGCATCTCCATGGGCGGCCGCTCTGGAAACACCATATATTTT
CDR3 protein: CASSISMGGRSGNTIYF

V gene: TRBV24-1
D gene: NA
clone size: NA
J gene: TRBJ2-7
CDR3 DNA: TGTGCCACCAGCGCCGGGGGCTACGAGCAGTACTTC
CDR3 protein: CATSAGGYEQYF

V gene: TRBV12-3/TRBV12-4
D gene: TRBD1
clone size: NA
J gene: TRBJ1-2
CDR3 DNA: TGTGCCAGCAGTCCCGGGGCAGGGGGTCCCTATGGCTACACCTTC
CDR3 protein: CASSPGAGGPYGYTF

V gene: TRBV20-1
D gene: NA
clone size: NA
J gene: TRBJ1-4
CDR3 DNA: TGCAGTGCTATCGACAGGAGCCTTAATGAAAAACTGTTTTTT
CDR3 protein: CSAIDRSLNEKLFF

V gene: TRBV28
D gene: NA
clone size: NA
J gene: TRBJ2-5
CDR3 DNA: TGTGCCAGCAGTTTTCTTTTGGAGCAAGAGACCCAGTACTTC
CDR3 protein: CASSFLLEQETQYF

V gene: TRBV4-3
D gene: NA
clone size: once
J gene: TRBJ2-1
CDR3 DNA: TGCGCCAGCAGCCAAGCGACTGCGCGAAATGAGCAGTTCTTC
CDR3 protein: CASSQATARNEQFF

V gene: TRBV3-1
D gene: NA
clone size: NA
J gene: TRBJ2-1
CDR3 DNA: TGTGCCAGCAGCCTTAGTACCTATGAGCAGTTCTTC
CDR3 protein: CASSLSTYEQFF

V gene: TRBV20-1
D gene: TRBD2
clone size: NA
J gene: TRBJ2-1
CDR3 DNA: TGCAGTGCTGTTAGCGGGGGGGGCAATGAGCAGTTCTTC
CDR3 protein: CSAVSGGGNEQFF